One and the same sample provided the 26 T cell receptor beta chains below, sequenced in a study of OX40 agonist ivuxolimab in advanced cancers. Assay used: immunoSEQ multiplex PCR; TCRdb lists only in-frame clones, some missing. Among 90,000 to 120,000 clones listed, around nine tenths were seen once. Sample: CD4+ or CD8+ T cells sorted from blood, taken in a trial of the OX40 agonist ivuxolimab. The source is an adult with an advanced solid tumor such as melanoma, head and neck, liver or kidney cancer.

The chain combines TRBV4-2 with TRBJ1-5; D gene uncertain. The CDR3 extends over 14 amino acids. V shed 0 bases and J shed 7 bases, with 10 bases lying between them. Germline CDR1 LGHNA, CDR2 YNFKEQ. DNA for the CDR3: TGTGCCAGCAGCCAAGAAGGAGGAGCCCAGCCCCAGCATTTT. Protein: CASSQEGGAQPQHF.

V usage is TRBV7-9 and J usage is TRBJ1-2; 7 nucleotides align to TRBD1. The V gene's germline CDR1 is SEHNR and CDR2 FQNEAQ (reference sequence). V dropped 4 bases and J dropped 7; count of bases not matched to a gene: 9. The CDR3 covers 14 residues. The CDR3 spells CASSSGGQIGGYTF. The CDR3 nucleotides read TGTGCCAGCAGCTCTGGGGGACAGATCGGTGGCTACACCTTC.

The chain has TRBV6-5 and TRBJ2-7, with a tentative D call TRBD2 (6 bases). Trimming removed 0 bases at V and 1 base at J, with 10 bases between. The CDR3 is 15 amino acids. Germline values: CDR1 MNHEY, CDR2 SVGAGI. CDR3 sequence: CASSYSLASSYEQYF. As DNA, the CDR3 is TGTGCCAGCAGTTACTCTCTAGCGTCGTCCTACGAGCAGTACTTC.

This chain joins TRBV19 and TRBJ2-7; weak D call: TRBD1 (6 bases). Deletions cut 3 bases from V and 3 bases from J, with 9 bases between. Germline V gene lookup returns CDR1 LNHDA and CDR2 SQIVND (reference sequence). This CDR3 is built from 13 residues. The CDR3 spells CASSISTGYEQYF. Written as DNA, the CDR3 is TGTGCCAGTAGTATTTCGACAGGCTACGAGCAGTACTTC.

A note on this clone: At the DNA level, this CDR3 is encoded by other sequences in the same sample as well. The chain recombines TRBV7-2 with TRBJ2-7; 8 bases fit TRBD1. CDR3 size: 14 residues. V lost 3 bases and J lost 2; bases outside the gene matches: 3. The germline V gene encodes CDR1 SGHTA and CDR2 FQGNSA. CDR3 coding DNA: TGTGCCAGCAGCTTTGGGACAGGTCCCTACGAGCAGTACTTC. Residues: CASSFGTGPYEQYF.

A few counts support this clone. This chain connects TRBV23-1 to TRBJ2-5; a weak D match, TRBD1 (6 bases). TRBV23-1 is noted as an ORF with a role that remains uncertain. Trimming left V 0 bases short and J 6 bases short, with 20 bases between. There are 17 residues in the CDR3. The CDR3, as DNA: TGCGCCAGCAGTCAATCGAGCGCAGGGGCCTTAAGAAAGACCCAGTACTTC. Its translation is CASSQSSAGALRKTQYF.

In the case of this clone: The junction departs from germline at one end; a sequencing error may be responsible. The chain combines TRBV6-5 with TRBJ1-5, with 8 bases fitting TRBD1. Germline V CDR1 and CDR2: MNHEY, SVGAGI. The CDR3 has 14 amino acids. CDR3 protein: CASIYGQGEGPQHF. Written as DNA, the CDR3 is TGTGCCAGCATTTACGGACAGGGCGAGGGGCCCCAGCATTTT.

This rearrangement joins TRBV19 to TRBJ1-2, with TRBD1 matching 8 bases. The CDR3 consists of 14 residues. Germline V gene sequence: CDR1 LNHDA, CDR2 SQIVND (reference sequence). Trimming cost V 5 bases and J 8 bases; bases outside gene matches: 10. CDR3 DNA sequence: TGTGCCAGTAGTGCCCCGGACAGGGCTCGGGGCTACACCTTC. Translated, it gives CASSAPDRARGYTF.

V gene TRBV7-2 combines with J gene TRBJ2-5; weak D call: TRBD1 (6 bases). The CDR3 length is 16 residues. Trimming left V 5 bases short and J 1 base short, with 17 bases between. In germline, CDR1 is SGHTA, CDR2 FQGNSA. CDR3 in amino acids: CASSPVQGLSQETQYF. The CDR3 nucleotides are TGTGCCAGCAGCCCAGTCCAGGGGTTGAGCCAAGAGACCCAGTACTTC.

This CDR3 is CASSPRASGPQETQYF. CDR3 nucleotides: TGTGCCAGCAGCCCCCGGGCTAGCGGGCCACAAGAGACCCAGTACTTC. J is TRBJ2-5 and V is TRBV7-6, with TRBD2 identical over 8 bases. V trimming: 5 bases; J trimming: 2 bases; junction bases outside the gene matches: 10. The germline CDR1 and CDR2 sequences are SGHVS and FNYEAQ. This CDR3 comprises 16 residues.

The chain couples TRBV6-6 to TRBJ2-3; the D is unclear. This CDR3 is built from 14 residues. The germline gives CDR1 MNHNY, CDR2 SVGAGI (reference sequence). With 0 bases removed from V and 0 bases from J, the gap between germline ends came to 4 bases. CDR3 DNA sequence: TGTGCCAGCAGTTACTCGATTAGCACAGATACGCAGTATTTT. Residues: CASSYSISTDTQYF.

This clone was counted only a few times. This chain links TRBV18 with TRBJ1-1; D ambiguous. The V end was cut by 5 bases, the J end by 5 bases, with 15 bases between. The CDR3 is 14 residues long. Germline CDR1 and CDR2: KGHSH and LQKENI. CDR3 coding DNA: TGTGCCAGCTCATCGACCTCCGGTCAGACTGAAGCTTTCTTT. It is translated as CASSSTSGQTEAFF.

This clone occurred a few times. The chain employs TRBV4-2 and TRBJ2-7; D may be TRBD2 (5 bases). The CDR3 consists of 17 residues. CDR1 and CDR2 from the germline V gene are LGHNA and YNFKEQ. Between the trimmed V and J ends, which lost 1 base and 2 bases, there was a span of 18 bases. The CDR3 protein is CASSQGGTAGGPYEQYF. The CDR3 DNA follows: TGTGCCAGCAGCCAAGGGGGTACGGCGGGTGGCCCCTACGAGCAGTACTTC.

The V call is TRBV19, the J call TRBJ2-1; TRBD2 matches at 9 bases. V dropped 4 bases and J dropped 4; count of bases not matched to a gene: 5. The CDR3 sequence is 15 residues long. CDR1 is LNHDA and CDR2 is SQIVND in the germline V gene (reference sequence). In DNA form, the CDR3 reads TGTGCCAGTAGTAGTGCGGGAGGGCTGTACAATGAGCAGTTCTTC. Protein sequence: CASSSAGGLYNEQFF.

V is TRBV9 and J is TRBJ2-5; TRBD1 is a possible D gene (7 bases). Trimming removed 2 bases from V and 2 bases from J, with 13 bases in between. Germline CDR1 is SGDLS and CDR2 is YYNGEE. This CDR3 has 15 amino acids. CDR3 in DNA: TGTGCCAGCAGCGTCCTACAGGGGACTCAAGAGACCCAGTACTTC. Amino acid sequence: CASSVLQGTQETQYF.

The chain is built from TRBV19 and TRBJ1-5, with no clear D. V lost 2 bases, J lost 2 bases, and 10 bases lay in between. The CDR3 extends over 15 amino acids. In germline, CDR1 is LNHDA, CDR2 SQIVND (reference sequence). The DNA of the CDR3 is TGTGCCAGTAGTATACCCCCAGCGGGCAATCAGCCCCAGCATTTT. Protein product: CASSIPPAGNQPQHF.

The chain couples TRBV6-6 to TRBJ2-7; D not resolved. The CDR3 runs to 15 residues. Looked up from germline, CDR1 is MNHNY and CDR2 is SVGAGI (reference sequence). With 6 bases removed from V and 3 bases from J, the gap between germline ends came to 18 bases. The CDR3 DNA sequence: TGTGCCAGCAGCCACCCTCCTATAGGGTACTACGAGCAGTACTTC. Protein sequence: CASSHPPIGYYEQYF.

This chain connects TRBV28 to TRBJ1-1, with D perhaps TRBD1 (6 bases). V was clipped by 6 bases and J by 5 bases, with 19 bases between them. Germline CDR1 is MDHEN and CDR2 is SYDVKM. CDR3 size: 15 residues. The CDR3 here is CASRISQGRETEAFF. In DNA form, the CDR3 reads TGTGCCAGCAGAATTTCCCAGGGGAGGGAGACTGAAGCTTTCTTT. The whole variable domain, remainder taken from reference TRBV28 and TRBJ1-1, is DVKVTQSSRYLVKRTGEKVFLECVQDMDHENMFWYRQDPGLGLRLIYFSYDVKMKEKGDIPEGYSVSREKKERFSLILESASTNQTSMYLCASRISQGRETEAFFGQGTRLTVV.

This clone was observed a handful of times. The chain couples TRBV5-1 to TRBJ1-6; D is unresolved. This CDR3 has 15 residues. Germline V gene lookup returns CDR1 SGHRS and CDR2 YFSETQ. V was trimmed by 4 bases and J by 8 bases, leaving 16 bases between them. CDR3 region: CASSLDGVRDSPLHF. For the CDR3, the DNA is TGCGCCAGCAGCCTGGACGGGGTTCGGGATTCACCCCTCCACTTT.

This clone was detected only once. The rearrangement uses TRBV11-2 and TRBJ2-2, with TRBD1 matching over 7 bases. V dropped 5 bases and J dropped 4; count of bases not matched to a gene: 7. Per germline, CDR1 SGHAT and CDR2 FQNNGV. CDR3 length: 15 amino acids. The CDR3 sequence: CASSIDRAVTGELFF. The CDR3 coding sequence is TGTGCCAGCAGCATCGACAGGGCAGTCACCGGGGAGCTGTTTTTT.

The V and J genes are TRBV19 and TRBJ2-5, with D uncertain. This CDR3 is 12 amino acids long. Looked up from germline, CDR1 is LNHDA and CDR2 is SQIVND (reference sequence). Trimming left V 3 bases short and J 5 bases short, with 7 bases between. The CDR3 DNA reads as TGTGCCAGTAGTATGGGTGAGGAGACCCAGTACTTC. Encoded protein: CASSMGEETQYF.

The chain's CDR3 is CASSIVPGGNSYNEQFF. In DNA, the CDR3 is TGTGCCAGTAGTATAGTTCCGGGGGGGAACAGCTACAATGAGCAGTTCTTC. The chain couples TRBV19 to TRBJ2-1, with TRBD2 identical over 8 bases. Looked up from germline, CDR1 is LNHDA and CDR2 is SQIVND (reference sequence). J lost 3 bases, V lost 1 base, and 8 bases had no gene match. This CDR3 has 17 residues.

The gene calls are TRBV28 and TRBJ2-3, with TRBD1 matching 8 bases. Germline V lookup: CDR1 MDHEN, CDR2 SYDVKM. The CDR3 spans 17 residues. Germline trimming cut 5 bases from V and 5 bases from J; bases unmatched to any gene: 15. This CDR3 is CASSSNQGAVRGDTQYF. The CDR3 nucleotides are TGTGCCAGCAGTAGCAATCAGGGGGCCGTTCGAGGAGATACGCAGTATTTT.

The chain combines TRBV7-2 with TRBJ1-2, with TRBD1 matching 7 bases. The J segment lost 2 bases and the V segment lost 5 bases, leaving 11 bases of the junction unmatched. The CDR3 has 16 residues. CDR1 SGHTA and CDR2 FQGNSA come from the germline V gene. This CDR3 is CASSQTSGTANYGYTF. In DNA, the CDR3 is TGTGCCAGCAGCCAAACATCCGGGACAGCCAACTATGGCTACACCTTC.

This clone was seen only once. V and J are TRBV30 and TRBJ2-7; TRBD1 matches 7 bases. The DNA end is more similar to TRBJ2-5, so the J call may be wrong. The CDR3 has 12 residues. The germline gives CDR1 GTSNPN, CDR2 SVGIG (reference sequence). The CDR3 bases are TGTGCCTGGAGTCGCACAGGGGTGACCCAGTACTTC. It specifies CAWSRTGVTQYF.

The V and J genes are TRBV28 and TRBJ2-3, with 8 bases matching TRBD1. Germline loops: CDR1 MDHEN, CDR2 SYDVKM. This CDR3 is built from 15 residues. Trimming at V came to 7 bases and at J to 4 bases, leaving 10 bases not matched to a gene. Here the CDR3 DNA reads TGTGCCAGCAAGGCGGACAGGGATTTCCCAGATACGCAGTATTTT. Protein: CASKADRDFPDTQYF.